These 21 T cell receptor beta chains were all obtained from the same sample, sequenced in a study of blood T cell repertoires in COVID-19. The repertoire was sequenced with immunoSEQ multiplex PCR; TCRdb's copy has only in-frame clones and lacks some. This table holds about 220,000 clones, about 79% found once. Source material: peripheral blood. These receptors were taken from a middle-aged man who had recovered from COVID-19.

This clone has just a few counts. This rearrangement joins TRBV11-3 to TRBJ2-1, with 9 bases lining up with TRBD2. The V segment lost 5 bases and the J segment 4 bases; nucleotides outside the gene matches: 9. Germline V lookup: CDR1 SGHNT, CDR2 YENEEA. This CDR3 is 16 amino acids long. This CDR3 is CASSTERGALYNEQFF. The CDR3 nucleotides read TGTGCCAGCAGCACGGAGCGGGGGGCACTTTACAATGAGCAGTTCTTC.

This rearrangement joins TRBV7-2 to TRBJ1-1; 7 bases are shared with TRBD1. Germline CDR1 reads SGHTA; CDR2 reads FQGNSA. The trim removed 4 bases at V and 4 bases at J, leaving 6 bases unmatched. CDR3 size: 14 residues. The CDR3 sequence: CASSSEQGVTEAFF. Here the CDR3 DNA reads TGTGCCAGCAGCTCAGAGCAGGGGGTCACTGAAGCTTTCTTT.

The rearrangement uses TRBV12-3 or TRBV12-4 and TRBJ2-1; D is undetermined. The CDR3 length is 13 residues. The V and J ends lost 5 bases and 5 bases respectively, with 10 bases between them. The CDR3 DNA follows: TGTGCCAGCAGTCCCCGCGTAAACAATGAGCAGTTCTTC. Protein: CASSPRVNNEQFF.

The V call is TRBV12-3 or TRBV12-4, the J call TRBJ2-7, with TRBD1 identical over 7 bases. V lost 7 bases and J lost 5; bases outside the gene matches: 5. This CDR3 region has 12 residues. The CDR3 DNA is TGTGCCAGCACTGCGCAGGGGGACGAGCAGTACTTC. This gives the protein CASTAQGDEQYF.

The genes are TRBV18 and TRBJ1-3; weak D call: TRBD1 (5 bases). The germline V gene has CDR1 KGHSH and CDR2 LQKENI. The CDR3 has 14 amino acids. The ends were cut back, 0 bases at V and 2 bases at J, with 5 bases in the middle. CDR3 region: CASSPPGAGNTIYF. Here the CDR3 DNA reads TGTGCCAGCTCACCACCAGGGGCTGGAAACACCATATATTTT.

The rearrangement uses TRBV4-3 and TRBJ2-7; D may be TRBD1 (6 bases). V was clipped by 0 bases and J by 3 bases, with 12 bases between them. The CDR3 runs 15 residues. CDR1 is LGHNA, CDR2 YSLEER, per germline. The CDR3 sequence: CASSQDFQGNYEQYF. The CDR3 DNA follows: TGCGCCAGCAGCCAAGATTTCCAGGGGAACTACGAGCAGTACTTC.

V is TRBV27 and J is TRBJ1-4; no firm D call. In germline, CDR1 is MNHEY, CDR2 SMNVEV (reference sequence). With 5 bases removed from V and 8 bases from J, the gap between germline ends came to 18 bases. This CDR3 contains 15 residues. The CDR3 nucleotides read TGTGCCAGCAGTCCATCGACGAGCGGGTGGGAAAAACTGTTTTTT. Translation gives CASSPSTSGWEKLFF.

The J gene is TRBJ2-7, the V gene TRBV6-6, with 7 positions matching TRBD1. In germline, CDR1 is MNHNY, CDR2 SVGAGI (reference sequence). V shed 0 bases, J shed 0 bases, and the junction held 2 bases outside the gene matches. The CDR3 is 15 residues long. This chain's CDR3 is CASSYSGDSSYEQYF. The CDR3 bases are TGTGCCAGCAGTTACTCGGGGGACAGCTCCTACGAGCAGTACTTC.

The genes are TRBV11-3 and TRBJ1-2, with TRBD1 matching over 8 bases. The CDR3 loop spans 15 amino acids. V was clipped by 5 bases and J by 1 base; unmatched bases: 6. The germline gives CDR1 SGHNT, CDR2 YENEEA. DNA for the CDR3: TGTGCCAGCAGCGGAAAGGACAGGGTTAACTATGGCTACACCTTC. This encodes CASSGKDRVNYGYTF.

The CDR3 loop is CASSGSTKLFF. The CDR3 DNA sequence: TGTGCCTCCAGCGGTTCGACAAAACTGTTTTTT. V is TRBV10-3 and J is TRBJ1-4; D remains unclear. CDR1 is ENHRY, CDR2 SYGVKD, per germline. V lost 11 bases, J lost 10 bases, and 14 bases lay in between. The CDR3 sequence is 11 residues long.

This chain connects TRBV10-3 to TRBJ2-2, with TRBD2 matching 9 bases. This CDR3 contains 15 residues. CDR1 is ENHRY and CDR2 is SYGVKD in the germline V gene. V was pared by 3 bases and J by 4 bases, with 3 bases of the junction left unmatched. This chain's CDR3 is CAISDLRGGTGELFF. CDR3 bases: TGTGCCATCAGTGATTTGCGGGGGGGCACCGGGGAGCTGTTTTTT.

In this sample, this clone turned up once. This rearrangement joins TRBV5-6 to TRBJ1-1; 8 bases are shared with TRBD1. Germline V gene data show CDR1 as SGHDT and CDR2 as YYEEEE. J gave up 4 bases and V 2 bases, and 1 base lay outside the gene matches. The length of the CDR3 is 13 residues. CDR3 sequence (DNA): TGTGCCAGCAGCTTTACAGGGGGCACTGAAGCTTTCTTT. The encoded protein is CASSFTGGTEAFF.

This sequence joins TRBV7-9 and TRBJ1-6; perhaps TRBD1 as D (6 bases). Trimming shortened V by 6 bases and J by 3 bases, and 12 bases separated the two germline ends. Germline assignment: CDR1 SEHNR and CDR2 FQNEAQ (reference sequence). CDR3 length equals 15 residues. CDR3 region: CASSPGQRYNSPLHF. DNA for the CDR3: TGTGCCAGCAGTCCGGGACAACGCTATAATTCACCCCTCCACTTT.

This rearrangement joins TRBV5-1 to TRBJ1-5; possible D gene TRBD1, 6 bases. Germline V lookup: CDR1 SGHRS, CDR2 YFSETQ. The CDR3 is 14 residues long. Trimming stripped 0 bases from V and 3 bases from J, with 7 bases between. As DNA, the CDR3 is TGCGCCAGCAGCTTGGGACAGGACAATCAGCCCCAGCATTTT. It yields the protein CASSLGQDNQPQHF. Full variable domain (remainder filled in from reference TRBV5-1 and TRBJ1-5): KAGVTQTPRYLIKTRGQQVTLSCSPISGHRSVSWYQQTPGQGLQFLFEYFSETQRNKGNFPGRFSGRQFSNSRSEMNVSTLELGDSALYLCASSLGQDNQPQHFGDGTRLSIL.

This clone has just one count. This chain joins TRBV19 and TRBJ1-1; D is undetermined. The V end was cut by 3 bases, the J end by 0 bases, with 8 bases between. This CDR3 region has 14 residues. Germline CDR1 and CDR2: LNHDA and SQIVND (reference sequence). The CDR3 DNA sequence: TGTGCCAGTAGTATGAGGTCGATGAACACTGAAGCTTTCTTT. Translation: CASSMRSMNTEAFF.

The V call is TRBV7-8, the J call TRBJ2-5; 9 bases fit TRBD1. CDR3 length equals 18 residues. Germline V gene data show CDR1 as SGHVS and CDR2 as FQNEAQ. The ends lost 5 bases at V and 0 bases at J; junction bases unmatched: 13. The CDR3 bases are TGTGCCAGCAGCGTAATTCACGCCGGGACAGGGTACCAAGAGACCCAGTACTTC. As protein: CASSVIHAGTGYQETQYF.

V and J are TRBV19 and TRBJ1-5; D remains unclear. Germline V CDR1 and CDR2: LNHDA, SQIVND (reference sequence). Trimming left V 11 bases short and J 0 bases short, with 14 bases between. This CDR3 has 14 amino acids. The chain's CDR3 is CAGSRAYSNQPQHF. CDR3 sequence (DNA): TGTGCCGGTTCCAGAGCGTATAGCAATCAGCCCCAGCATTTT.

CDR3 protein: CASSIGGSQPQHF. The CDR3 nucleotides are TGTGCCAGTAGTATCGGAGGGTCCCAGCCCCAGCATTTT. V and J are TRBV19 and TRBJ1-5; D is unresolved. Trimming took off 3 bases at V and 7 bases at J, with 10 bases between the two ends. This CDR3 spans 13 amino acids. Per the germline V gene, CDR1 is LNHDA and CDR2 is SQIVND (reference sequence).

The chain uses TRBV19 and TRBJ1-1; tentatively, D is TRBD1 (5 bases). The CDR3 consists of 15 residues. Per the germline V gene, CDR1 is LNHDA and CDR2 is SQIVND (reference sequence). The germline V and J ends were trimmed by 5 bases and 1 base, with 14 bases remaining between them. The CDR3 DNA sequence: TGTGCCAGTAGTCTCCCCAACCAGGGGAACACTGAAGCTTTCTTT. Amino acid sequence: CASSLPNQGNTEAFF. Based on the CDR3 plus reference TRBV19 and TRBJ1-1, the full variable domain is DGGITQSPKYLFRKEGQNVTLSCEQNLNHDAMYWYRQDPGQGLRLIYYSQIVNDFQKGDIAEGYSVSREKKESFPLTVTSAQKNPTAFYLCASSLPNQGNTEAFFGQGTRLTVV.

The V and J genes are TRBV7-2 and TRBJ2-4, with TRBD2 matching over 10 bases. J gave up 5 bases and V 3 bases, and 10 bases lay outside the gene matches. This CDR3 spans 17 amino acids. CDR1 SGHTA and CDR2 FQGNSA come from the germline V gene. The chain's CDR3 is CASSFGVIAGGQNIQYF. The CDR3 DNA follows: TGTGCCAGCAGCTTCGGGGTCATAGCGGGGGGACAAAACATTCAGTACTTC.

The chain couples TRBV5-1 to TRBJ2-3; 9 nucleotides agree with TRBD2. The CDR3 spans 15 residues. Looked up from germline, CDR1 is SGHRS and CDR2 is YFSETQ. Trimming took 0 bases from V and 4 from J; bases not matched to a gene: 3. DNA of the CDR3: TGCGCCAGCAGCTTGGGTAGCGGGGGCGCAGATACGCAGTATTTT. Its translation: CASSLGSGGADTQYF.